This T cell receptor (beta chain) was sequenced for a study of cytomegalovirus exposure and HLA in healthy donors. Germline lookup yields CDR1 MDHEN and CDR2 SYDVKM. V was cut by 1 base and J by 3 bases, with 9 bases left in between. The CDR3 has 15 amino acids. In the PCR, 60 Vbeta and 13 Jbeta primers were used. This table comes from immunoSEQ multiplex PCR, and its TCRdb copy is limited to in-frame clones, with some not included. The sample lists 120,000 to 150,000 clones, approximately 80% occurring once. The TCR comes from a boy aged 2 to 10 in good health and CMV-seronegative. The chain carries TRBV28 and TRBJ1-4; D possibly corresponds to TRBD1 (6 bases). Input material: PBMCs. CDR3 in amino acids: CASSLLGAANEKLFF. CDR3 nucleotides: TGTGCCAGCAGTTTATTGGGGGCGGCTAATGAAAAACTGTTTTTT.